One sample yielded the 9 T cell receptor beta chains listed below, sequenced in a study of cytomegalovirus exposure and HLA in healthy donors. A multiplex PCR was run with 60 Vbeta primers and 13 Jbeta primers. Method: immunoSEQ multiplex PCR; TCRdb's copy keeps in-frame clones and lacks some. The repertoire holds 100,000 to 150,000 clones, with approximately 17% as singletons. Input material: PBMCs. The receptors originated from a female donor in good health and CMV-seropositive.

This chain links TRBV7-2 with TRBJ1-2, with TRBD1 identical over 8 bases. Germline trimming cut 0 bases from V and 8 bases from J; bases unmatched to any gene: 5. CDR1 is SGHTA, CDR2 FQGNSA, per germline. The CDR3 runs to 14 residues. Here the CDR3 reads CASSLASRGRGYTF. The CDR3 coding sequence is TGTGCCAGCAGCTTAGCGTCCAGGGGGCGAGGCTACACCTTC. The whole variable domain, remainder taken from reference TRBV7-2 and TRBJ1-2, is GAGVSQSPSNKVTEKGKDVELRCDPISGHTALYWYRQSLGQGLEFLIYFQGNSAPDKSGLPSDRFSAERTGGSVSTLTIQRTQQEDSAVYLCASSLASRGRGYTFGSGTRLTVV.

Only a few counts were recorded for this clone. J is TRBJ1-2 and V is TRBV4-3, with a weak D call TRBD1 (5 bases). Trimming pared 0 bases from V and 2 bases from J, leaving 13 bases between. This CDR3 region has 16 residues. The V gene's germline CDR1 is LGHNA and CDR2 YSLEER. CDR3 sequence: CASSQDLGQGNYGYTF. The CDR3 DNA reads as TGCGCCAGCAGCCAAGATCTTGGGCAGGGCAACTATGGCTACACCTTC.

The CDR3 sequence is CASSLVPTGYQETQYF. CDR3 DNA sequence: TGCGCCAGCAGCTTGGTCCCGACAGGGTACCAAGAGACCCAGTACTTC. V is TRBV5-1 and J is TRBJ2-5; TRBD1 matches at 7 bases. CDR1 SGHRS and CDR2 YFSETQ come from the germline V gene. Unmatched junction bases numbered 5, after V lost 0 bases and J lost 0 bases. The CDR3 has 16 amino acids.

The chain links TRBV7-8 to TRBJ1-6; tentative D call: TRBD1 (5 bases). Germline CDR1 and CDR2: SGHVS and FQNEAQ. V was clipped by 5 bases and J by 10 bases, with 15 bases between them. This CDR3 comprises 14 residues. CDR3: CASSPGGVDSPLHF. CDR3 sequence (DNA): TGTGCCAGCAGCCCCGGAGGGGTTGACTCACCCCTCCACTTT.

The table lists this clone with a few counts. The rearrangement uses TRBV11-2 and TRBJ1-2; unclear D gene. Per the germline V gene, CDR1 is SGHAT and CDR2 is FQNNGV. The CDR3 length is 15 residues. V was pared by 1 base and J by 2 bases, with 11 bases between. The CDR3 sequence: CASSLAGRRNYGYTF. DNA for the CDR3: TGTGCCAGCAGCTTAGCTGGGCGGAGGAACTATGGCTACACCTTC.

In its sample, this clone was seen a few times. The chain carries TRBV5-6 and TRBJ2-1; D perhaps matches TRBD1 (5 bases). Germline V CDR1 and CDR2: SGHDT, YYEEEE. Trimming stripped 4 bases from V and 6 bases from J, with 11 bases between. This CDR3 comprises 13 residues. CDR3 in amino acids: CASSRQNLNEQFF. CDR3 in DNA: TGTGCCAGCAGCCGACAGAACCTCAATGAGCAGTTCTTC.

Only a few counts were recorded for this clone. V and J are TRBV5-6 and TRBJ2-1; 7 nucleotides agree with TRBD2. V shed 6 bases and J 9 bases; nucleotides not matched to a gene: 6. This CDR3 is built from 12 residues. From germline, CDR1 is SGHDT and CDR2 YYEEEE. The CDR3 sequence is CASTLGGSEQFF. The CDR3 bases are TGTGCCAGCACCCTGGGGGGGAGTGAGCAGTTCTTC.

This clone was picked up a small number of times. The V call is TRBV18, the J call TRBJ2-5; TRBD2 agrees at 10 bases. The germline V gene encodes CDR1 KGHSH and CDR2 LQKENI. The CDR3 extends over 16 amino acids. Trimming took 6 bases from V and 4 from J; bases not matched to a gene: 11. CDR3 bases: TGTGCCAGCTCCCCGGGACTAGCGTCCTCGGGAGAGACCCAGTACTTC. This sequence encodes CASSPGLASSGETQYF.

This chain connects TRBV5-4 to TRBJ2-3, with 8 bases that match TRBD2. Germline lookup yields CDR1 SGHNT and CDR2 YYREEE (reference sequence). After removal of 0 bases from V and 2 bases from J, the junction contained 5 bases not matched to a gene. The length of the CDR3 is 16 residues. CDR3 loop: CASSLAGGIPTDTQYF. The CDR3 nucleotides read TGTGCCAGCAGCTTGGCGGGGGGGATCCCCACAGATACGCAGTATTTT.